This is a list of T cell receptor beta chains from one sample in a study of OX40 agonist ivuxolimab in advanced cancers. The method was immunoSEQ multiplex PCR; TCRdb's version includes in-frame clones alone and lacks a portion of them. There are over 55,000 clones in the sample; around 84% occur only once, and around 0.78% lies in the top ten. This material consisted of CD4+ or CD8+ T cells sorted from blood, taken in a trial of the OX40 agonist ivuxolimab. Source of these receptors: an adult with an advanced solid tumor such as melanoma, head and neck, liver or kidney cancer. Each CDR3 is given with its conserved first and last residue.

J | V | CDR3
TRBJ2-6 | TRBV5-1 | CASSLTVPGANVLTF
TRBJ1-5 | TRBV11-2 | CATSQGVNQPQHF
TRBJ2-4 | TRBV21-1 | CASSKRCSPGLIAPLAKNIQYF
TRBJ1-1 | TRBV30 | CAQGEVEAFF
TRBJ2-7 | TRBV14 | CASSLLAGGPTYEQYF
TRBJ2-3 | TRBV6-1 | CASPSQGWDTQYF
TRBJ1-2 | TRBV10-1 | CASSDRTNYGYTF
TRBJ1-5 | TRBV7-8 | CASSAQQGGQPQHF
TRBJ2-3 | TRBV9 | CASSVGLAGVADTQYF
TRBJ1-2 | TRBV5-1 | CASSSQKGGDGYTF
TRBJ2-7 | TRBV30 | CAWSAGVGAQF
TRBJ2-5 | TRBV7-3 | CASSPRTGHETQYF
TRBJ2-2 | TRBV7-6 | CASSRVSGGNTGELFF
TRBJ1-5 | TRBV5-1 | CASSLEGGKEPQHF
TRBJ1-2 | TRBV19 | CASSFQSRDTVYGYTF